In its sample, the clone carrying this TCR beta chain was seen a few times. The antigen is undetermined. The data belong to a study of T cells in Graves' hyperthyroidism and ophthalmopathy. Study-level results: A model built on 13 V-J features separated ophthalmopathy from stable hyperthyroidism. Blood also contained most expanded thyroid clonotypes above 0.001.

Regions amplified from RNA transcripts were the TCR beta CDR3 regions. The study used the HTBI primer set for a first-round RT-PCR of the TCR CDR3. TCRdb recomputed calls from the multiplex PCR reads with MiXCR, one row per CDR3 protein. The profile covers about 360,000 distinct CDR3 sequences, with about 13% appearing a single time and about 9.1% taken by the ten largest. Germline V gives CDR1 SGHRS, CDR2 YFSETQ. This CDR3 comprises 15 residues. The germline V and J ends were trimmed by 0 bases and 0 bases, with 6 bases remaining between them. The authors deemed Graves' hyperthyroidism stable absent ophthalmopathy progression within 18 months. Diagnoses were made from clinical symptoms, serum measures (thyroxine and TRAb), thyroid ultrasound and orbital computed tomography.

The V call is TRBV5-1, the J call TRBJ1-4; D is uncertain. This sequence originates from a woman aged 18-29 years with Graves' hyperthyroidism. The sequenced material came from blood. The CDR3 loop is CASSLVPSTNEKLFF. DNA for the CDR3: TGCGCCAGCAGCTTGGTACCCTCAACTAATGAAAAACTGTTTTTT.